A single sample is the source of the 11 T cell receptor beta chains below, sequenced in a study of cytomegalovirus exposure and HLA in healthy donors. Both 60 Vbeta primers and 13 Jbeta primers went into the PCR. The table came from immunoSEQ multiplex PCR; TCRdb's copy has only in-frame clones and leaves some out. The table includes tens of thousands of clones, around 71% detected once. The sequencing sample was made of PBMCs. The receptor source for this set is a man in his sixties in good health and CMV-seronegative.

This clone was detected once. This sample also contains other DNA sequences that code for the same CDR3. J is TRBJ2-1 and V is TRBV19, with TRBD2 matching 11 bases. Losses at the gene ends were 3 bases for V and 10 bases for J; bases not matched to a gene: 8. The V gene's germline CDR1 is LNHDA and CDR2 SQIVND (reference sequence). CDR3 size: 15 residues. The CDR3 spells CASSIELAGVNEQFF. In DNA form, the CDR3 reads TGTGCCAGTAGTATCGAACTAGCGGGAGTAAACGAGCAGTTCTTC.

The V and J genes are TRBV11-2 and TRBJ2-7; 7 nucleotides align to TRBD2. Germline V gives CDR1 SGHAT, CDR2 FQNNGV. The CDR3 covers 15 residues. J was trimmed by 4 bases and V by 1 base; bases with no gene match: 7. The CDR3, as DNA: TGTGCCAGCAGCTTAGTCCCCGGGGGGTATTACGAGCAGTACTTC. It specifies CASSLVPGGYYEQYF. Full variable domain (remainder filled in from reference TRBV11-2 and TRBJ2-7): EAGVAQSPRYKIIEKRQSVAFWCNPISGHATLYWYQQILGQGPKLLIQFQNNGVVDDSQLPKDRFSAERLKGVDSTLKIQPAKLEDSAVYLCASSLVPGGYYEQYFGPGTRLTVT.

CDR3: CASRTQLTGTLNQPQHF. The CDR3 region has the DNA TGTGCCAGTAGAACCCAGTTAACAGGGACCTTGAATCAGCCCCAGCATTTT. This sequence joins TRBV19 and TRBJ1-5, with a weak D call TRBD1 (6 bases). Per the germline V gene, CDR1 is LNHDA and CDR2 is SQIVND (reference sequence). The CDR3 has 17 amino acids. Trimming removed 6 bases from V and 4 bases from J, with 22 bases in between.

The chain is built from TRBV7-2 and TRBJ2-2; 10 bases align to TRBD1. The CDR3 loop spans 16 amino acids. Germline trimming cut 5 bases from V and 5 bases from J; bases unmatched to any gene: 8. Germline CDR1 reads SGHTA; CDR2 reads FQGNSA. Written as DNA, the CDR3 is TGTGCCAGCAGCGCCCTCCCGGGACAGGGGACCGGGGAGCTGTTTTTT. Amino acid sequence: CASSALPGQGTGELFF.

The rearrangement uses TRBV19 and TRBJ2-3; the match to TRBD1 covers 7 bases. The CDR3 totals 14 residues. V dropped 6 bases and J dropped 5; count of bases not matched to a gene: 8. CDR1 is LNHDA and CDR2 is SQIVND in the germline V gene (reference sequence). DNA for the CDR3: TGTGCCAGTAGGTCGACAGGGCTCGGAGATACGCAGTATTTT. The encoded protein is CASRSTGLGDTQYF.

The J gene is TRBJ2-5, the V gene TRBV6-5, with D possibly being TRBD1 (6 bases). The CDR3 is 14 residues long. Trimming took 2 bases from V and 7 from J, leaving 14 bases between them. Germline values: CDR1 MNHEY, CDR2 SVGAGI. The DNA for the CDR3 is TGTGCCAGCAGTTACGACAGGTTTGAGGGGACCCAGTACTTC. Translated: CASSYDRFEGTQYF.

Written as DNA, the CDR3 is TGTGCCAGCAGTACAGGGAATCGTCCCCAGCATTTT. This sequence encodes CASSTGNRPQHF. The genes are TRBV28 and TRBJ1-5, with a weak D call TRBD1 (6 bases). Deletions cut 5 bases from V and 10 bases from J, with 12 bases between. The CDR3 sequence is 12 residues long. Germline assignment: CDR1 MDHEN and CDR2 SYDVKM.

The rearrangement uses TRBV19 and TRBJ2-5; D possibly corresponds to TRBD2 (6 bases). The CDR3 has 12 residues. Between the trimmed V and J ends, which lost 8 bases and 2 bases, there was a span of 9 bases. CDR1 is LNHDA and CDR2 is SQIVND in the germline V gene (reference sequence). This chain's CDR3 is CASGLPQETQYF. The CDR3 region has the DNA TGTGCCAGTGGACTACCTCAAGAGACCCAGTACTTC.

The CDR3 protein is CATSRGPSGREDTQYF. In nucleotides, the CDR3 is TGTGCCACCAGCAGAGGCCCGAGCGGGAGGGAGGATACGCAGTATTTT. The chain carries TRBV15 and TRBJ2-3, with TRBD2 matching 10 bases. This CDR3 is built from 16 residues. The junction had 7 bases not matched to a gene; V was cut back by 1 base and J by 6 bases. Germline V gene data show CDR1 as LNHNV and CDR2 as YYDKDF (reference sequence).

This sequence joins TRBV18 and TRBJ1-1, with D possibly matching TRBD1 (6 bases). The CDR3 spans 14 residues. Trimming removed 1 base at V and 5 bases at J, with 11 bases between. CDR1 and CDR2 from the germline V gene are KGHSH and LQKENI. CDR3 DNA sequence: TGTGCCAGCTCACCACAGGGGGTTGAAACTGAAGCTTTCTTT. It codes for CASSPQGVETEAFF.

Note on this clone: An end of the junction differs from the germline gene, which may be a read error. The J gene is TRBJ1-2, the V gene TRBV5-1; tentative D call: TRBD1 (6 bases). This CDR3 contains 13 residues. From germline, CDR1 is SGHRS and CDR2 YFSETQ. CDR3 loop: CAGSEQGSYGYTF. The DNA of the CDR3 is TGCGCCGGCAGCGAACAGGGAAGCTATGGCTACACCTTC.